This passage covers 22 T cell receptor beta chains from one sample sequenced in a study of T cell repertoires in cytomegalovirus infection. TCRdb processed the reads anew with MiXCR; each CDR3 protein has one entry. The top ten clones hold 20% to 25% of a sample with about 180,000 distinct CDR3 sequences, about a sixth of them seen once. Material for sequencing was CD8+ T cells from PBMCs. These receptors were taken from a human donor in good health (CMV status not recorded). Some clones in this sample may be carry-over from other donors' samples.

This clonotype was picked up a small number of times. This chain connects TRBV29-1 to TRBJ2-1; 7 bases match TRBD2. This CDR3 region has 14 residues. With 2 bases clipped from V and 5 bases from J, the junction kept 6 bases outside the gene matches. Germline-derived CDR1 and CDR2 are SQVTM and ANQGSEA. CDR3 in DNA: TGCAGCGTTGAAACCCAGCGGGGTAACAATGAGCAGTTCTTC. Encoded protein: CSVETQRGNNEQFF.

This clonotype has a handful of counts. This chain links TRBV28 with TRBJ1-5; TRBD1 is a possible D gene (6 bases). The V end was cut by 3 bases, the J end by 0 bases, with 12 bases between. The CDR3 loop spans 16 amino acids. Germline lookup yields CDR1 MDHEN and CDR2 SYDVKM. CDR3 loop: CASSFTGAHSNQPQHF. The CDR3 DNA reads TGTGCCAGCAGTTTCACGGGGGCGCATAGCAATCAGCCCCAGCATTTT.

The rearrangement uses TRBV20-1 and TRBJ1-1; D may be TRBD1 (6 bases). The CDR3 consists of 16 residues. CDR1 and CDR2 from the germline V gene are DFQATT and SNEGSKA (reference sequence). V dropped 0 bases and J dropped 1 base, with 15 bases sitting between them. CDR3 bases: TGCAGTGCTAGAGATCCCCAGGGGCCACGGAACACTGAAGCTTTCTTT. This codes for CSARDPQGPRNTEAFF.

The CDR3 DNA is TGTGCCAGCAGCTTAAATAGCGGGCCCGCGAACACCGGGGAGCTGTTTTTT. Its translation is CASSLNSGPANTGELFF. The chain uses TRBV7-3 and TRBJ2-2; 7 nucleotides agree with TRBD2. CDR1 and CDR2 (germline): SGHTA, FQGTGA. The length of the CDR3 is 17 residues. V shed 1 base and J 0 bases; nucleotides not matched to a gene: 5.

The chain couples TRBV4-1 to TRBJ2-7, with D tentatively TRBD1 or TRBD2 (5 bases each). Germline values: CDR1 MGHRA, CDR2 YSYEKL. The CDR3 covers 14 residues. With 0 bases removed from V and 7 bases from J, the gap between germline ends came to 13 bases. Here the CDR3 DNA reads TGCGCCAGCAGCCAAGATGCTCGAGGGGATGAGCAGTACTTC. This gives the protein CASSQDARGDEQYF.

This clonotype was picked up a small number of times. This chain joins TRBV6-5 and TRBJ1-1; D possibly corresponds to TRBD1 (5 bases). This CDR3 has 15 amino acids. V was shortened by 0 bases and J by 0 bases, with 8 bases between the two germline ends. Germline V lookup: CDR1 MNHEY, CDR2 SVGAGI. CDR3 residues: CASSYSRGLNTEAFF. CDR3 bases: TGTGCCAGCAGTTACTCAAGGGGTTTGAACACTGAAGCTTTCTTT.

This clonotype has a handful of counts. The J gene is TRBJ2-2, the V gene TRBV6-6; D not certain. Trimming cost V 1 base and J 6 bases, with 9 bases left between them. The germline V gene has CDR1 MNHNY and CDR2 SVGAGI (reference sequence). The CDR3 has 14 amino acids. As DNA, the CDR3 is TGTGCCAGCAGTTACTTGACTGTCGCCGGGGAGCTGTTTTTT. It translates to CASSYLTVAGELFF.

This clonotype was counted between two and nine times. This chain uses TRBV7-2 with TRBJ2-7, with 14 bases matching TRBD2. Germline V CDR1 and CDR2: SGHTA, FQGNSA. The CDR3 totals 17 residues. The trim removed 3 bases at V and 3 bases at J, leaving 7 bases unmatched. The DNA of the CDR3 is TGTGCCAGCAGCTTTGGACTAGCGGGGGGATCCATCTACGAGCAGTACTTC. The encoded protein is CASSFGLAGGSIYEQYF.

The rearrangement links TRBV19 to TRBJ2-4; 7 nucleotides match TRBD2. The ends lost 3 bases at V and 0 bases at J; junction bases unmatched: 2. The germline gives CDR1 LNHDA, CDR2 SQIVND (reference sequence). CDR3 length: 15 residues. The CDR3: CASSIRGEAKNIQYF. The CDR3, as DNA: TGTGCCAGTAGTATTCGGGGGGAAGCCAAAAACATTCAGTACTTC.

The V and J genes are TRBV7-2 and TRBJ2-7; no definite D call. CDR1 and CDR2 from the germline V gene are SGHTA and FQGNSA. Trimming pared 1 base from V and 2 bases from J, leaving 9 bases between. This CDR3 has 14 amino acids. The chain's CDR3 is CASSLGSLTYEQYF. In nucleotides, the CDR3 is TGTGCCAGCAGCTTAGGGTCGCTAACCTACGAGCAGTACTTC.

The gene calls are TRBV7-8 and TRBJ2-5, with 8 nucleotides matching TRBD2. This CDR3 is 14 amino acids long. With 5 bases clipped from V and 5 bases from J, the junction kept 7 bases outside the gene matches. Germline V gene sequence: CDR1 SGHVS, CDR2 FQNEAQ. The CDR3 reads CASSPGGGMETQYF. For the CDR3, the DNA is TGTGCCAGCAGCCCCGGGGGGGGGATGGAGACCCAGTACTTC.

The gene calls are TRBV25-1 and TRBJ1-1; no reliable D call. Germline V gene sequence: CDR1 MGHDK, CDR2 SYGVNS. The V gene lost 4 bases and the J gene lost 1 base, with 13 bases spanning the gap. This CDR3 has 15 amino acids. The CDR3 coding sequence is TGTGCCAGCAGTGCCCCGACACGGTGGAACACTGAAGCTTTCTTT. It translates to CASSAPTRWNTEAFF.

This clonotype was found a few times. The V call is TRBV7-9, the J call TRBJ2-1; D possibly corresponds to TRBD1 (7 bases). CDR1 and CDR2 (germline): SEHNR, FQNEAQ (reference sequence). This CDR3 has 14 amino acids. The V end was cut by 4 bases, the J end by 10 bases, with 17 bases between. CDR3 nucleotides: TGTGCCAGCAGCTCGCCAGGGGGGTTACAAGAGCAGTTCTTC. The encoded protein is CASSSPGGLQEQFF.

V is TRBV28 and J is TRBJ2-1; no reliable D call. The germline CDR1 and CDR2 sequences are MDHEN and SYDVKM. This CDR3 contains 14 residues. Trimming pared 2 bases from V and 0 bases from J, leaving 5 bases between. CDR3 bases: TGTGCCAGCAGTTTACCTAGCTCCTACAATGAGCAGTTCTTC. Translating it yields CASSLPSSYNEQFF. Full variable domain (outside the CDR3, taken from reference TRBV28 and TRBJ2-1): DVKVTQSSRYLVKRTGEKVFLECVQDMDHENMFWYRQDPGLGLRLIYFSYDVKMKEKGDIPEGYSVSREKKERFSLILESASTNQTSMYLCASSLPSSYNEQFFGPGTRLTVL.

In regard to this clonotype: Its ends do not fully match the called genes, so a read error is possible. The V call is TRBV12-3 or TRBV12-4, the J call TRBJ1-1; no firm D call. The CDR3 loop spans 11 amino acids. CDR3 coding DNA: TGTGCCAGCAGCTCTCCTGAGTTGTTGATATTT. Its translation is CASSSPELLIF.

This clonotype has more than one count but fewer than ten. The chain links TRBV7-9 to TRBJ2-7; 10 bases agree with TRBD1. The germline CDR1 and CDR2 sequences are SEHNR and FQNEAQ (reference sequence). V lost 4 bases to trimming and J lost 3 bases; unmatched junction nucleotides: 6. The CDR3 extends over 15 amino acids. As DNA, the CDR3 is TGTGCCAGCAGCTCCGACAGGGGGCGAGTCTACGAGCAGTACTTC. As protein: CASSSDRGRVYEQYF.

The V call is TRBV7-9, the J call TRBJ2-7; possible D gene TRBD1, 5 bases. The germline V gene encodes CDR1 SEHNR and CDR2 FQNEAQ (reference sequence). With 5 bases removed from V and 0 bases from J, the gap between germline ends came to 17 bases. The CDR3 length is 16 residues. In DNA, the CDR3 is TGTGCCAGCAGCCCCGGTGGGTCCAGGGTCTCCTACGAGCAGTACTTC. It translates to CASSPGGSRVSYEQYF.

V is TRBV14 and J is TRBJ2-2; TRBD2 might be the D (5 bases). CDR3 length: 14 amino acids. The V and J ends lost 1 base and 6 bases respectively, with 9 bases between them. Per germline, CDR1 SGHDN and CDR2 FVKESK. The chain's CDR3 is CASSQGGFAGELFF. The CDR3 coding sequence is TGTGCCAGCAGCCAAGGAGGGTTTGCCGGGGAGCTGTTTTTT.

This clonotype appeared a few times. The chain combines TRBV28 with TRBJ2-7; no firm D call. This CDR3 has 16 amino acids. CDR1 is MDHEN, CDR2 SYDVKM, per germline. Trimming shortened V by 3 bases and J by 0 bases, and 15 bases separated the two germline ends. CDR3 amino acids: CASSFNRRSSSYEQYF. The CDR3 coding sequence is TGTGCCAGCAGTTTCAACAGAAGAAGTAGCTCCTACGAGCAGTACTTC.

The gene calls are TRBV6-1 and TRBJ1-6; D may be TRBD1 (6 bases). V dropped 8 bases and J dropped 7 bases, with 18 bases sitting between them. CDR3 length equals 15 residues. Germline V gives CDR1 MNHNS, CDR2 SASEGT. The CDR3 coding sequence is TGTGCCAGCTCCTTTGAGGGACACCGCAATTCACCCCTCCACTTT. Protein: CASSFEGHRNSPLHF.

This chain uses TRBV7-4 with TRBJ2-7, with 8 bases identical to TRBD2. From germline, CDR1 is SGHVT and CDR2 SQSDAQ. Unmatched junction bases numbered 5, after V lost 6 bases and J lost 1 base. This CDR3 has 14 amino acids. CDR3 sequence: CASSRSGGSYEQYF. The CDR3 DNA follows: TGTGCCAGCAGTCGAAGCGGGGGATCCTACGAGCAGTACTTC.

This clonotype was counted only a few times. The chain joins TRBV7-2 to TRBJ2-1; maybe TRBD2 (6 bases). Looked up from germline, CDR1 is SGHTA and CDR2 is FQGNSA. The CDR3 consists of 13 residues. Trimming took off 1 base at V and 8 bases at J, with 9 bases between the two ends. The CDR3 nucleotides are TGTGCCAGCAGCTTAGGGGGGGTCGATGAGCAGTTCTTC. Its protein product is CASSLGGVDEQFF.